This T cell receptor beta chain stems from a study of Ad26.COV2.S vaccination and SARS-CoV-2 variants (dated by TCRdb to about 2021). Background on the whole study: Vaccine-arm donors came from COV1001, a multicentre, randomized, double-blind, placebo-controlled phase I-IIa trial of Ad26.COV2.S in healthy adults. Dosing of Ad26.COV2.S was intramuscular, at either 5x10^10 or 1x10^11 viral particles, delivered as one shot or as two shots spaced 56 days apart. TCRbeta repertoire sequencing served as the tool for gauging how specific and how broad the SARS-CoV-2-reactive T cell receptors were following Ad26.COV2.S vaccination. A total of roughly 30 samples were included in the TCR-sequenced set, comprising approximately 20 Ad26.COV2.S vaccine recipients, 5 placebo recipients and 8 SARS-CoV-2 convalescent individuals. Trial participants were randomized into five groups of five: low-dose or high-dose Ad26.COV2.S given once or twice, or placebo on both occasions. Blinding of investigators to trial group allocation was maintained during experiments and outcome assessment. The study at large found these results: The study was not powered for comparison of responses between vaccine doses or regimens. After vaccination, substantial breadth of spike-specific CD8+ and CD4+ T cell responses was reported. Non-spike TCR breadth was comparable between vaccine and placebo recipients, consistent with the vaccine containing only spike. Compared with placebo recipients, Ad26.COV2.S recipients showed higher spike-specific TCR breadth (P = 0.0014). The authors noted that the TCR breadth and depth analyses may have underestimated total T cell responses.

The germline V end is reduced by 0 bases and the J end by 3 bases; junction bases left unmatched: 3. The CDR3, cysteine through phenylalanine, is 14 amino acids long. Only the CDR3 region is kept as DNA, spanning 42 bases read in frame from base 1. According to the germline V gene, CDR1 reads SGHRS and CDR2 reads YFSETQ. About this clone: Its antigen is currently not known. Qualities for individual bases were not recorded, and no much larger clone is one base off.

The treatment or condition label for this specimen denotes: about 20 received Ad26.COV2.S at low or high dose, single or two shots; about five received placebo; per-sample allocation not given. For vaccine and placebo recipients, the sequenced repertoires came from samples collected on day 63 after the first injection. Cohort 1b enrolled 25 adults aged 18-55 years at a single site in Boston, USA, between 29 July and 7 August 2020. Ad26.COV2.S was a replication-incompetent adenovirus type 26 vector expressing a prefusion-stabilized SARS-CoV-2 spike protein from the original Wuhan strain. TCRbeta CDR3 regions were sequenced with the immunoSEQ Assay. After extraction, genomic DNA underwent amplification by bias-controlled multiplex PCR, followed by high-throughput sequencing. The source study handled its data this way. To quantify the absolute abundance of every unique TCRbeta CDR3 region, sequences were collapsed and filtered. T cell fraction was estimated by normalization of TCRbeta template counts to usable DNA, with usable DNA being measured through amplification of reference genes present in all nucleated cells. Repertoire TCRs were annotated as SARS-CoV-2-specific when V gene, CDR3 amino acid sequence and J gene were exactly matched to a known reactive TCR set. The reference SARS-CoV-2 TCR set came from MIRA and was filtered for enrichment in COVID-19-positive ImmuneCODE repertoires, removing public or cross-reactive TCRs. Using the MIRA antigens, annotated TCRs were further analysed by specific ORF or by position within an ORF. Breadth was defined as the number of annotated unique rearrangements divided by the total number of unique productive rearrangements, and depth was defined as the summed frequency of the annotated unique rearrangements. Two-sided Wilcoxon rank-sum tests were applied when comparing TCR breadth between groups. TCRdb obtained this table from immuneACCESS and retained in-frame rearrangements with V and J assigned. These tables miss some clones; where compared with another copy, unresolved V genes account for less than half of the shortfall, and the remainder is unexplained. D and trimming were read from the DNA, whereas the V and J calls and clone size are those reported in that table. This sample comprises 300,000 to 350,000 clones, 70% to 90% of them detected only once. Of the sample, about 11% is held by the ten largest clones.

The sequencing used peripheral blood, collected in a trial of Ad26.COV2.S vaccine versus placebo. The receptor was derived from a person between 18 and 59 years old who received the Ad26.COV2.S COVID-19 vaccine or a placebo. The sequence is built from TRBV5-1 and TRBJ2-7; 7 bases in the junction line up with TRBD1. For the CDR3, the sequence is CASSLEDRVYEQYF. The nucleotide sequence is TGCGCCAGCAGCTTGGAAGACAGGGTCTACGAGCAGTACTTC.